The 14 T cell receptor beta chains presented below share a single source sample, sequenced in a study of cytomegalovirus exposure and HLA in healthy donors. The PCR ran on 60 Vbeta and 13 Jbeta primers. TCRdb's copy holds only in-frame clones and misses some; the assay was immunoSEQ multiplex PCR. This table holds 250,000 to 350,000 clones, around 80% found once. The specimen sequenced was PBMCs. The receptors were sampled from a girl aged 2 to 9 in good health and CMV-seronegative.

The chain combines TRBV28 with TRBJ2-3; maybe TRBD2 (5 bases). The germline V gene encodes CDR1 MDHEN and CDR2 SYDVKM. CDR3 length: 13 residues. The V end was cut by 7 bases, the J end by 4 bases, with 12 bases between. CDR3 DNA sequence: TGTGCCAGCACAGCTAGCAGCCCAGATACGCAGTATTTT. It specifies CASTASSPDTQYF.

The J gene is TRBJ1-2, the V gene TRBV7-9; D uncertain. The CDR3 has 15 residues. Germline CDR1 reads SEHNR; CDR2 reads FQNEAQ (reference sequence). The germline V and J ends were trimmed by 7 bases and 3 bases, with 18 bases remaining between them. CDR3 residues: CASINPGDPDYGYTF. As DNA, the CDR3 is TGTGCCAGCATCAACCCCGGGGATCCTGACTATGGCTACACCTTC.

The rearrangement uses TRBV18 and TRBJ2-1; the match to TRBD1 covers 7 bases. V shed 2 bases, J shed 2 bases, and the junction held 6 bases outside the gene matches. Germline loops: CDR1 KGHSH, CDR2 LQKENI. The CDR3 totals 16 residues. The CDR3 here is CASSPKRGQPYNEQFF. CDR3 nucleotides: TGTGCCAGCTCACCAAAGAGGGGACAGCCCTACAATGAGCAGTTCTTC.

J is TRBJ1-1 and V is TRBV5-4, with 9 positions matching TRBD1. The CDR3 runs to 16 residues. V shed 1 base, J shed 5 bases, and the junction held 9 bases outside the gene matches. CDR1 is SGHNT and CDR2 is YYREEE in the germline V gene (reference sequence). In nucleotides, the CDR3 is TGTGCCAGCAGCTTGAGGACGACAGGGGGAGGAACTGAAGCTTTCTTT. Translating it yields CASSLRTTGGGTEAFF.

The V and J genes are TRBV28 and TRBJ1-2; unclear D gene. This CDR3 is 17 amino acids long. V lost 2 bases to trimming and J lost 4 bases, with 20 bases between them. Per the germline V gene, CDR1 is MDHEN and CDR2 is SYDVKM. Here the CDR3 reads CASSLTHFPFPRYGYTF. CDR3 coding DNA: TGTGCCAGCAGTTTAACCCACTTTCCGTTTCCCCGCTATGGCTACACCTTC.

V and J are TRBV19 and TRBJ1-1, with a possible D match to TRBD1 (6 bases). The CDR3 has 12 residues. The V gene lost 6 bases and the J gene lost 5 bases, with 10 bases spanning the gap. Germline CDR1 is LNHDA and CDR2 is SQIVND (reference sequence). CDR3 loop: CASRRGATEAFF. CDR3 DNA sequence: TGTGCCAGTAGGCGGGGGGCGACTGAAGCTTTCTTT.

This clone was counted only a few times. The CDR3 DNA follows: TGCGCCAGCAGCCAAACATCCCCCGCCGGCAGGAGGGACGAGCAGTACTTC. Translated: CASSQTSPAGRRDEQYF. V usage is TRBV4-1 and J usage is TRBJ2-7; maybe TRBD2 (6 bases). With 2 bases removed from V and 5 bases from J, the gap between germline ends came to 22 bases. The CDR3 is 17 residues long. CDR1 and CDR2 (germline): MGHRA, YSYEKL.

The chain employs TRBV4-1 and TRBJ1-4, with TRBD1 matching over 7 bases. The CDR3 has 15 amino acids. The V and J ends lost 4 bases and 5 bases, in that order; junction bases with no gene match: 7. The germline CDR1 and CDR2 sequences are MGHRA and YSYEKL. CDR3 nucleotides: TGCGCCAGCAGCCCCACCGGGACAGTAAATGAAAAACTGTTTTTT. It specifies CASSPTGTVNEKLFF.

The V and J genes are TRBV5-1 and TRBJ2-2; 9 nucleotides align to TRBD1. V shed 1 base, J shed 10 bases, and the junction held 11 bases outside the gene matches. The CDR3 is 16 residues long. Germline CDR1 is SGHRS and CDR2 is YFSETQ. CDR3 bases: TGCGCCAGCAGCTTGTCGTCACAGGGGGCAGGCGAGGAGCTGTTTTTT. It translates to CASSLSSQGAGEELFF.

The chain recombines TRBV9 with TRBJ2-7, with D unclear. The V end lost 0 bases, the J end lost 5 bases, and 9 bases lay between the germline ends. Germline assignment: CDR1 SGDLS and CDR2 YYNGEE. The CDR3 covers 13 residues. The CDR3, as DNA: TGTGCCAGCAGCGTAGGCGGCACCGACGAGCAGTACTTC. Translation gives CASSVGGTDEQYF.

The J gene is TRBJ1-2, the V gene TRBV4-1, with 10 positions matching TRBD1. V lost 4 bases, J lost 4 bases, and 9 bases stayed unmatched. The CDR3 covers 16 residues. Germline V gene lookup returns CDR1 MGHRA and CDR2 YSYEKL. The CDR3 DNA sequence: TGCGCCAGCAGCCGGAACCGGGACAGGGGATTCTATGGCTACACCTTC. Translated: CASSRNRDRGFYGYTF.

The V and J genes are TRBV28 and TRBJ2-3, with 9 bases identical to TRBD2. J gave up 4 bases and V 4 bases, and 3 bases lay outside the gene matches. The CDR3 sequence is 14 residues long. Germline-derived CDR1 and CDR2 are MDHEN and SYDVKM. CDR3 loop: CASSYSGSPDTQYF. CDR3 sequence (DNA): TGTGCCAGCAGTTATAGCGGGAGTCCAGATACGCAGTATTTT. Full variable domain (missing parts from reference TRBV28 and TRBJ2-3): DVKVTQSSRYLVKRTGEKVFLECVQDMDHENMFWYRQDPGLGLRLIYFSYDVKMKEKGDIPEGYSVSREKKERFSLILESASTNQTSMYLCASSYSGSPDTQYFGPGTRLTVL.

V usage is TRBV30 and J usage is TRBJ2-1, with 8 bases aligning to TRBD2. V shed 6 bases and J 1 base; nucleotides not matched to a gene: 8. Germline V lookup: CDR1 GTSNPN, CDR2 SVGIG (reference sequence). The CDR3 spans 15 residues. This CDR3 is CACSRGAASYNEQFF. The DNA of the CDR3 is TGTGCCTGCTCGCGGGGGGCCGCGTCCTACAATGAGCAGTTCTTC.

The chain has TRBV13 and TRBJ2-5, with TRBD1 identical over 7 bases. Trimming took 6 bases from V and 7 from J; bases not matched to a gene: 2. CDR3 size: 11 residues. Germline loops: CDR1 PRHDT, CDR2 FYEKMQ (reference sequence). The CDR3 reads CASSPGGTQYF. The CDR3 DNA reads TGTGCCAGCAGTCCAGGGGGGACCCAGTACTTC.